These 6 T cell receptor beta chains came from one sample sequenced in a study of shared clonotypes between healthy human individuals. Clones were read by immunoSEQ multiplex PCR, and TCRdb kept only the in-frame ones, dropping some. Among about 2.1 million clones listed, 93% were seen once. CD45RO-negative cells were positively selected for CCR7, leaving out terminally differentiated effector memory CD45RA+ cells. Sequences were obtained from naive CD8+ T cells from PBMCs. These receptors all stem from a young man in good health. Some clones in this sample may be carry-over from other donors' samples.

The J gene is TRBJ1-1, the V gene TRBV4-1; 9 bases line up with TRBD1. CDR1 and CDR2 (germline): MGHRA, YSYEKL. CDR3 length: 15 residues. Trimming took 3 bases from V and 11 from J; bases not matched to a gene: 13. The CDR3 is CASSHGPGQGVRAFF. The CDR3 nucleotides are TGCGCCAGCAGCCACGGTCCGGGACAGGGAGTGAGGGCTTTCTTT.

V is TRBV19 and J is TRBJ1-1; D is uncertain. This CDR3 region has 11 residues. Looked up from germline, CDR1 is LNHDA and CDR2 is SQIVND (reference sequence). Trimming stripped 9 bases from V and 11 bases from J, with 16 bases between. CDR3 nucleotides: TGTGCCAGCCGGGTTCTCCGATTGGCTTTCTTT. It encodes CASRVLRLAFF.

V and J are TRBV7-8 and TRBJ2-1; TRBD1 or TRBD2 may be the D gene (5 bases each). CDR1 and CDR2 (germline): SGHVS, FQNEAQ. V was cut by 5 bases and J by 8 bases, with 13 bases left in between. This CDR3 is built from 13 residues. The CDR3 region has the DNA TGTGCCAGCAGCCCAGATCCGGGGCATGAGCAGTTCTTC. Encoded protein: CASSPDPGHEQFF.

This chain joins TRBV7-8 and TRBJ2-4; D not certain. Germline CDR1 SGHVS, CDR2 FQNEAQ. Deletions cut 5 bases from V and 5 bases from J, with 22 bases between. This CDR3 spans 17 amino acids. The CDR3 region is CASSPAPLMTGENIQYF. The CDR3 bases are TGTGCCAGCAGCCCAGCTCCGCTTATGACCGGAGAAAACATTCAGTACTTC.

A note on this clone: The sample has other DNA sequences that encode this CDR3 too. The V gene is TRBV7-9, the J gene TRBJ2-7; unclear D gene. Trimming cost V 0 bases and J 0 bases, with 6 bases left between them. The CDR3 is 14 residues long. Germline V CDR1 and CDR2: SEHNR, FQNEAQ (reference sequence). CDR3: CASSLAGSSYEQYF. The CDR3 coding sequence is TGTGCCAGCAGCTTAGCCGGAAGCTCCTACGAGCAGTACTTC.

The V and J genes are TRBV28 and TRBJ1-5; D call uncertain. CDR3 length: 15 amino acids. The germline CDR1 and CDR2 sequences are MDHEN and SYDVKM. The V end was cut by 5 bases, the J end by 0 bases, with 11 bases between. The CDR3 reads CASSPASDSNQPQHF. For the CDR3, the DNA is TGTGCCAGCAGTCCGGCGTCTGATAGCAATCAGCCCCAGCATTTT.